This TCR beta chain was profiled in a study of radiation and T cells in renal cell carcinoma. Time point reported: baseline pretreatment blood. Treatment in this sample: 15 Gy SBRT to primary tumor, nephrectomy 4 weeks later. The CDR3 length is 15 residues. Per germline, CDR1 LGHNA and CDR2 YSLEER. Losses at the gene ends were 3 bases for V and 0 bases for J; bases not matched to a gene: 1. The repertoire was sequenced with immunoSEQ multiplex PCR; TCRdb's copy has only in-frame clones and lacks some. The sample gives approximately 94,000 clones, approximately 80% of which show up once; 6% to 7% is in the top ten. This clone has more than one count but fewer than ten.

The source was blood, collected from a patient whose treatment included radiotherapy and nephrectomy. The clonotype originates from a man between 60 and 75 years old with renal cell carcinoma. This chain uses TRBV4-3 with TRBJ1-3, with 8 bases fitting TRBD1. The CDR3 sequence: CASSHTGGSGNTIYF. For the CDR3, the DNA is TGCGCCAGCAGCCATACAGGGGGCTCTGGAAACACCATATATTTT.